The 13 T cell receptor beta chains presented below share a single source sample, sequenced in a study of spatial heterogeneity in lung cancer. TCRdb fed the 5' RACE reads into MiXCR, producing one record per CDR3 protein. The table records 40,000 to 50,000 distinct CDR3 sequences, roughly 13% of them present only once. Time point denoted: sample taken at primary tumor resection. Specimen: PBMCs, collected at surgery. These receptors originate from a male donor with early-stage non-small cell lung cancer.

This clonotype was seen many times. This CDR3 is CASSLPTRPAGELFF. The CDR3 region has the DNA TGTGCCAGCAGCTTACCGACTAGGCCGGCCGGGGAGCTGTTTTTT. This chain joins TRBV7-2 and TRBJ2-2; D might be TRBD2 (6 bases). The CDR3 is 15 amino acids. V was trimmed by 2 bases and J by 6 bases, leaving 13 bases between them. Germline lookup yields CDR1 SGHTA and CDR2 FQGNSA.

This clonotype appeared a few times. The rearrangement joins TRBV7-9 to TRBJ2-7, with TRBD2 as a possible D gene (5 bases). The ends were cut back, 2 bases at V and 5 bases at J, with 10 bases in the middle. Germline V gene sequence: CDR1 SEHNR, CDR2 FQNEAQ (reference sequence). CDR3 length: 13 residues. The CDR3 reads CASSLWGDDEQYF. The CDR3 nucleotides are TGTGCCAGCAGCTTATGGGGAGATGACGAGCAGTACTTC.

This clonotype occurred a few times. The rearrangement links TRBV6-6 to TRBJ1-4; TRBD1 is a possible D gene (5 bases). Looked up from germline, CDR1 is MNHNY and CDR2 is SVGAGI (reference sequence). V was trimmed by 1 base and J by 3 bases, leaving 9 bases between them. The CDR3 runs 15 residues. CDR3 DNA: TGTGCCAGCAGTTACTTGGGGGAACCTAATGAAAAACTGTTTTTT. Translating it yields CASSYLGEPNEKLFF.

The chain uses TRBV7-2 and TRBJ2-7; D is perhaps TRBD2 (5 bases). The V gene's germline CDR1 is SGHTA and CDR2 FQGNSA. The ends were cut back, 5 bases at V and 3 bases at J, with 14 bases in the middle. The CDR3 loop spans 14 amino acids. The CDR3 loop reads CASSGRDSNYEQYF. The DNA of the CDR3 is TGTGCCAGCAGCGGCCGGGATTCCAACTACGAGCAGTACTTC.

This clonotype was picked up a small number of times. This chain uses TRBV7-2 with TRBJ2-7; 8 nucleotides match TRBD1. CDR3 length equals 15 residues. The J segment lost 4 bases and the V segment lost 5 bases, leaving 10 bases of the junction unmatched. Germline V gene data show CDR1 as SGHTA and CDR2 as FQGNSA. This CDR3 is CASSRRAGGMYEQYF. The CDR3 DNA is TGTGCCAGCAGCCGCCGGGCAGGGGGCATGTACGAGCAGTACTTC.

This clonotype has a handful of counts. The chain is built from TRBV7-9 and TRBJ2-3; D unresolved. CDR1 and CDR2 from the germline V gene are SEHNR and FQNEAQ (reference sequence). This CDR3 is built from 11 residues. Deletions cut 5 bases from V and 6 bases from J, with 6 bases between. The DNA of the CDR3 is TGTGCCAGCAGCCCCTTTGATACGCAGTATTTT. Translating it yields CASSPFDTQYF.

This clonotype showed up just a few times. The chain joins TRBV12-3 or TRBV12-4 to TRBJ2-2, with D possibly called TRBD1 or TRBD2 (5 bases each). Trimming pared 5 bases from V and 6 bases from J, leaving 22 bases between. The CDR3 sequence is 17 residues long. The CDR3 coding sequence is TGTGCCAGCAGTCCCCCCCCTAGCTGGGGCCACCCCGGGGAGCTGTTTTTT. The encoded protein is CASSPPPSWGHPGELFF.

This clonotype showed up just a few times. V is TRBV2 and J is TRBJ1-4, with 7 positions matching TRBD1. The V segment lost 6 bases and the J segment 0 bases; nucleotides outside the gene matches: 1. The CDR3 contains 14 residues. Germline lookup yields CDR1 SNHLY and CDR2 FYNNEI. The chain's CDR3 is CASRQGSTNEKLFF. In DNA form, the CDR3 reads TGTGCCAGCAGACAGGGGTCAACTAATGAAAAACTGTTTTTT.

This clonotype was counted only a few times. The chain is built from TRBV29-1 and TRBJ2-7, with TRBD1 matching 10 bases. The CDR3 totals 13 residues. Germline trimming cut 4 bases from V and 3 bases from J; bases unmatched to any gene: 3. Per germline, CDR1 SQVTM and CDR2 ANQGSEA. The CDR3 coding sequence is TGCAGCGTTGCGGACAGGGGGATCTACGAGCAGTACTTC. It translates to CSVADRGIYEQYF.

The chain combines TRBV30 with TRBJ1-5; 7 bases align to TRBD1. CDR1 is GTSNPN and CDR2 is SVGIG in the germline V gene (reference sequence). This CDR3 is 13 amino acids long. Trimming cost V 5 bases and J 5 bases; bases outside gene matches: 6. CDR3 DNA: TGTGCCTGGGGACAGGTTGCCGATCAGCCCCAGCATTTT. Its protein product is CAWGQVADQPQHF.

Of note for this clonotype: A read error may account for a junction end that differs from germline. This chain uses TRBV5-6 with TRBJ1-5, with TRBD1 identical over 7 bases. This CDR3 has 18 residues. The germline V gene encodes CDR1 SGHDT and CDR2 YYEEEE. Written as DNA, the CDR3 is TGTGACAGCAGTAAACAAACAGGGGCGACTTATAGCAATCAGCCCCAGCATTTT. Protein product: CDSSKQTGATYSNQPQHF.

The J gene is TRBJ2-5, the V gene TRBV28; D is undetermined. Germline CDR1 MDHEN, CDR2 SYDVKM. V was shortened by 5 bases and J by 4 bases, with 14 bases between the two germline ends. This CDR3 has 14 residues. The CDR3 nucleotides read TGTGCCAGCAGTCCGGCCGGACGCGGAGAGACCCAGTACTTC. This translates into CASSPAGRGETQYF.

This chain joins TRBV18 and TRBJ2-1, with TRBD2 as a possible D gene (5 bases). Trimming left V 3 bases short and J 7 bases short, with 16 bases between. Germline CDR1 and CDR2: KGHSH and LQKENI. This CDR3 spans 15 amino acids. CDR3 in amino acids: CASSPRASPLNEQFF. CDR3 DNA sequence: TGTGCCAGCTCACCCCGGGCTAGCCCCTTAAATGAGCAGTTCTTC.